Listed below are T cell receptor beta chains from one sample, sequenced in a study of cytomegalovirus exposure and HLA in healthy donors. The protocol was immunoSEQ multiplex PCR, while the TCRdb copy is restricted to in-frame clones and leaves out a portion. The sample lists 200,000 or so clones, about 90% occurring once. The sample comprised PBMCs. These receptors were collected from a young woman in good health and CMV-seronegative. Each CDR3 is given with its conserved first and last residue. The order of the fields is D gene, V gene, J gene, clone size, CDR3 DNA, CDR3 protein. The D gene is left open where the match is weak. Clone size, where shown, is once, few, many, or a class for clones that have expanded.

d_gene: TRBD2; v_gene: TRBV12-5; j_gene: TRBJ2-7; abundance: few; CDR3nt: TGTGCTGGGGCTGTAGCGGGAGCCTACGAGCAGTACTTC; CDR3aa: CAGAVAGAYEQYF
d_gene: TRBD1; v_gene: TRBV28; j_gene: TRBJ2-7; abundance: -; CDR3nt: TGTGCCAGCAGTTCTACAGGGGGCACGGCCTACGAGCAGTACTTC; CDR3aa: CASSSTGGTAYEQYF
d_gene: TRBD1; v_gene: TRBV6-4; j_gene: TRBJ2-2; abundance: -; CDR3nt: TGTGCCAGCAACCAGGGGGTGAACACCGGGGAGCTGTTTTTT; CDR3aa: CASNQGVNTGELFF
d_gene: -; v_gene: TRBV7-6; j_gene: TRBJ2-7; abundance: -; CDR3nt: TGTGCCAGCAGAGAGGGTTCGGCCTACGAGCAGTACTTC; CDR3aa: CASREGSAYEQYF
d_gene: -; v_gene: TRBV10-3; j_gene: TRBJ2-1; abundance: -; CDR3nt: TGTGCCATCAGTGGCGGGCTAAAGGTTGAGCAGTTCTTC; CDR3aa: CAISGGLKVEQFF
d_gene: -; v_gene: TRBV14; j_gene: TRBJ2-3; abundance: -; CDR3nt: TGTGCCAGCAGCCAAGTTTTGTCAGGGGACACCACAGATACGCAGTATTTT; CDR3aa: CASSQVLSGDTTDTQYF
d_gene: -; v_gene: TRBV7-9; j_gene: TRBJ1-4; abundance: -; CDR3nt: TGTGCCAGCAGCATATATACGGGTTGGGAAAAACTGTTTTTT; CDR3aa: CASSIYTGWEKLFF
d_gene: -; v_gene: TRBV28; j_gene: TRBJ1-2; abundance: -; CDR3nt: TGTGCCAGCAGAGGTATTAGGGGGTACTATGGCTACACCTTC; CDR3aa: CASRGIRGYYGYTF
d_gene: -; v_gene: TRBV7-9; j_gene: TRBJ2-7; abundance: -; CDR3nt: TGTGCCAGCAGCCCCACTCCGTTGTACGAGCAGTACTTC; CDR3aa: CASSPTPLYEQYF
d_gene: -; v_gene: TRBV6-4; j_gene: TRBJ1-5; abundance: -; CDR3nt: TGTGCCAGCAGTTCGGGGGAGAACAATCAGCCCCAGCATTTT; CDR3aa: CASSSGENNQPQHF
d_gene: TRBD1; v_gene: TRBV7-2; j_gene: TRBJ1-5; abundance: -; CDR3nt: TGTGCCAGCAGCTTAGTCGGGACAGGAGGCAATCAGCCCCAGCATTTT; CDR3aa: CASSLVGTGGNQPQHF
d_gene: TRBD1; v_gene: TRBV9; j_gene: TRBJ1-2; abundance: -; CDR3nt: TGTGCCAGCAGCGTAGCTGGACCGGGACAGGGGACCACTAACTATGGCTACACCTTC; CDR3aa: CASSVAGPGQGTTNYGYTF
d_gene: TRBD1; v_gene: TRBV5-1; j_gene: TRBJ2-5; abundance: -; CDR3nt: TGCGCCAGCAGCTTCACGGACAGGGGAAAGACCCAGTACTTC; CDR3aa: CASSFTDRGKTQYF
d_gene: -; v_gene: TRBV2; j_gene: TRBJ2-1; abundance: once; CDR3nt: TGTGCCAGACGTGGCGGAGCCCTCAATGAGCAGTTCTTC; CDR3aa: CARRGGALNEQFF
d_gene: -; v_gene: TRBV27; j_gene: TRBJ1-2; abundance: -; CDR3nt: TGTGCCAGCATCGATTGGAAAGGCGGCGGCTACACCTTC; CDR3aa: CASIDWKGGGYTF
d_gene: -; v_gene: TRBV7-9; j_gene: TRBJ1-1; abundance: -; CDR3nt: TGTGCCAGCAGCCCCCTTAACTCTGAAGCTTTCTTT; CDR3aa: CASSPLNSEAFF
d_gene: -; v_gene: TRBV30; j_gene: TRBJ2-4; abundance: -; CDR3nt: TGTGCCTGGACCCTCGGAGGAGCCAAAAACATTCAGTACTTC; CDR3aa: CAWTLGGAKNIQYF
d_gene: -; v_gene: TRBV29-1; j_gene: TRBJ2-4; abundance: -; CDR3nt: TGCAGCGTTGAAGTAGGGGCAAACATTCAGTACTTC; CDR3aa: CSVEVGANIQYF
d_gene: TRBD1; v_gene: TRBV19; j_gene: TRBJ1-1; abundance: -; CDR3nt: TGTGCCAGTAGTAAGGGGACAGGGAGGATGGGTGAAGCTTTCTTT; CDR3aa: CASSKGTGRMGEAFF
d_gene: -; v_gene: TRBV2; j_gene: TRBJ1-2; abundance: few; CDR3nt: TGTGCCAGCAATAGAGGGATCCGTGGCTACACCTTC; CDR3aa: CASNRGIRGYTF
d_gene: -; v_gene: TRBV6-1; j_gene: TRBJ2-3; abundance: once; CDR3nt: TGTGCCAGCAGTGCCCCTCGATGGGAGGTAGATACGCAGTATTTT; CDR3aa: CASSAPRWEVDTQYF
d_gene: TRBD2; v_gene: TRBV7-9; j_gene: TRBJ2-7; abundance: -; CDR3nt: TGTGCCAGCAGATTCCGCGGGAGCGAGCAGTACTTC; CDR3aa: CASRFRGSEQYF
d_gene: -; v_gene: TRBV19; j_gene: TRBJ1-6; abundance: -; CDR3nt: TGTGCCAGTACGGGTTTCTATAATTCACCCCTCCACTTT; CDR3aa: CASTGFYNSPLHF
d_gene: TRBD1; v_gene: TRBV29-1; j_gene: TRBJ1-2; abundance: -; CDR3nt: TGCAGCGTTAGACAGGGACTCGGTCCCTATTATGGCTACACCTTC; CDR3aa: CSVRQGLGPYYGYTF
d_gene: TRBD1; v_gene: TRBV10-1; j_gene: TRBJ1-1; abundance: -; CDR3nt: TGCGCCCCTGAGCTGACAGGGAAGCACACTGAAGCTTTCTTT; CDR3aa: CAPELTGKHTEAFF
d_gene: -; v_gene: TRBV29-1; j_gene: TRBJ2-1; abundance: -; CDR3nt: TGCAGCGTTAGGGGGATCTCCTACAATGAGCAGTTCTTC; CDR3aa: CSVRGISYNEQFF
d_gene: TRBD2; v_gene: TRBV10-3; j_gene: TRBJ2-1; abundance: -; CDR3nt: TGTGCCATCAGTGCCACCGGGACTAGCGGAAGCTCCTACAATGAGCAGTTCTTC; CDR3aa: CAISATGTSGSSYNEQFF
d_gene: TRBD1; v_gene: TRBV10-2; j_gene: TRBJ1-6; abundance: -; CDR3nt: TGCGCCAGCAGTGAGCGGGGGGGACAGGGAAATTTCAATTCACCCCTCCACTTT; CDR3aa: CASSERGGQGNFNSPLHF
d_gene: TRBD1; v_gene: TRBV18; j_gene: TRBJ1-2; abundance: -; CDR3nt: TGTGCCAGCTCACCGGCAGGACAGGGCAACTATGGTTACACCTTC; CDR3aa: CASSPAGQGNYGYTF
d_gene: -; v_gene: TRBV6-5; j_gene: TRBJ1-1; abundance: -; CDR3nt: TGTGCCAGCAAATCCGGGATGATGAACACTGAAGCTTTCTTT; CDR3aa: CASKSGMMNTEAFF
d_gene: TRBD1; v_gene: TRBV6-5; j_gene: TRBJ1-2; abundance: -; CDR3nt: TGTGCCAGCAGTTTGAGGGGACAGGGAGGCCGGGGCTACACCTTC; CDR3aa: CASSLRGQGGRGYTF
d_gene: -; v_gene: TRBV29-1; j_gene: TRBJ2-2; abundance: -; CDR3nt: TGCAGCGTTGACTCACAGGGGAACACCGGGGAGCTGTTTTTT; CDR3aa: CSVDSQGNTGELFF
d_gene: -; v_gene: TRBV19; j_gene: TRBJ2-7; abundance: -; CDR3nt: TGTGCCAGCGCTAATTTCCGGAGCTCCTACGAGCAGTACTTC; CDR3aa: CASANFRSSYEQYF